A single sample gave rise to the 15 T cell receptor beta chains below, sequenced in a study of shared clonotypes between healthy human individuals. The assay was immunoSEQ multiplex PCR, and TCRdb's table has in-frame clones only and misses some. This sample yields around 430,000 clones, of which 70% to 80% are seen a single time; approximately 13% belongs to the top ten. Material for sequencing was PBMCs. The receptor source for this set is a woman in her forties in good health. Some clones in this sample may be carry-over from other donors' samples.

V is TRBV5-1 and J is TRBJ2-2; D is undetermined. Looked up from germline, CDR1 is SGHRS and CDR2 is YFSETQ. The V and J ends lost 7 bases and 3 bases respectively, with 13 bases between them. The CDR3 has 14 amino acids. Written as DNA, the CDR3 is TGCGCCAGCGGAACAGAATCGTACACCGGGGAGCTGTTTTTT. It encodes CASGTESYTGELFF.

On this clone: The same CDR3 arises from other DNA sequences in this sample as well. The chain uses TRBV28 and TRBJ1-5; no clear D. V was trimmed by 3 bases and J by 7 bases, leaving 10 bases between them. This CDR3 is 13 amino acids long. Germline V CDR1 and CDR2: MDHEN, SYDVKM. CDR3 sequence: CASSFFKSQPQHF. The CDR3 nucleotides read TGTGCCAGCAGTTTCTTCAAAAGCCAGCCCCAGCATTTT. Complete variable domain (other parts from reference TRBV28 and TRBJ1-5): DVKVTQSSRYLVKRTGEKVFLECVQDMDHENMFWYRQDPGLGLRLIYFSYDVKMKEKGDIPEGYSVSREKKERFSLILESASTNQTSMYLCASSFFKSQPQHFGDGTRLSIL.

V usage is TRBV18 and J usage is TRBJ1-4; D is unclear. The CDR3 is made up of 14 amino acids. Germline assignment: CDR1 KGHSH and CDR2 LQKENI. The germline V and J ends were trimmed by 3 bases and 5 bases, with 10 bases remaining between them. The DNA for the CDR3 is TGTGCCAGCTCACCGGAGGTCCAAAATGAAAAACTGTTTTTT. It is translated as CASSPEVQNEKLFF.

V gene TRBV19 combines with J gene TRBJ2-7; the D is unclear. Germline CDR1 LNHDA, CDR2 SQIVND (reference sequence). Deletions cut 6 bases from V and 4 bases from J, with 13 bases between. The CDR3 is 13 residues long. The CDR3 reads CASSDRLSYEQYF. CDR3 DNA sequence: TGTGCCAGTAGCGACCGACTTAGTTACGAGCAGTACTTC.

The V gene is TRBV9, the J gene TRBJ2-7, with a weak D call TRBD1 (6 bases). Looked up from germline, CDR1 is SGDLS and CDR2 is YYNGEE. This CDR3 region has 12 residues. Trimming removed 4 bases at V and 3 bases at J, with 8 bases between. CDR3 loop: CASSPDSYEQYF. The CDR3 DNA reads TGTGCCAGCAGCCCGGACAGCTACGAGCAGTACTTC.

This chain connects TRBV2 to TRBJ1-4, with 9 bases aligning to TRBD1. The CDR3 is 15 residues long. After removal of 8 bases from V and 6 bases from J, the junction contained 10 bases not matched to a gene. Germline CDR1 and CDR2: SNHLY and FYNNEI. The CDR3 nucleotides are TGTGCCAGCTGGTTGGGGGGACAGGGAGATGAAAAACTGTTTTTT. Translated: CASWLGGQGDEKLFF.

This clone has only a few counts. CDR3 residues: CASSLQGNGYTF. The DNA for the CDR3 is TGTGCCAGCAGCTTACAGGGGAATGGCTACACCTTC. The chain links TRBV11-2 to TRBJ1-2; tentative D call: TRBD1 (6 bases). This CDR3 has 12 amino acids. Germline V lookup: CDR1 SGHAT, CDR2 FQNNGV. V was clipped by 2 bases and J by 6 bases, with 7 bases between them.

J is TRBJ1-2 and V is TRBV25-1; no definite D call. CDR1 is MGHDK and CDR2 is SYGVNS in the germline V gene. The V end was cut by 3 bases, the J end by 4 bases, with 6 bases between. There are 12 residues in the CDR3. The CDR3 DNA reads as TGTGCCAGCAGTGACTACGGCTATGGCTACACCTTC. Translated, it gives CASSDYGYGYTF.

The J gene is TRBJ2-7, the V gene TRBV5-1; 15 nucleotides align to TRBD2. The CDR3 runs to 19 residues. CDR1 SGHRS and CDR2 YFSETQ come from the germline V gene. V shed 4 bases, J shed 3 bases, and the junction held 14 bases outside the gene matches. CDR3 in DNA: TGCGCCAGCAGCGAGAGGCGGGGACTAGCGGGAGGAAAGAACTACGAGCAGTACTTC. Its protein is CASSERRGLAGGKNYEQYF. The full variable domain, with the rest looked up from reference TRBV5-1 and TRBJ2-7, is KAGVTQTPRYLIKTRGQQVTLSCSPISGHRSVSWYQQTPGQGLQFLFEYFSETQRNKGNFPGRFSGRQFSNSRSEMNVSTLELGDSALYLCASSERRGLAGGKNYEQYFGPGTRLTVT.

V usage is TRBV11-2 and J usage is TRBJ2-7, with TRBD1 matching over 8 bases. This CDR3 is 16 amino acids long. Germline lookup yields CDR1 SGHAT and CDR2 FQNNGV. V lost 0 bases, J lost 2 bases, and 6 bases stayed unmatched. The CDR3 sequence is CASSLDMRQGPYEQYF. In DNA, the CDR3 is TGTGCCAGCAGCTTAGATATGAGACAGGGGCCCTACGAGCAGTACTTC.

This sequence joins TRBV18 and TRBJ1-1; possible D gene TRBD1, 5 bases. Germline CDR1 is KGHSH and CDR2 is LQKENI. CDR3 length equals 12 residues. Deletions cut 8 bases from V and 10 bases from J, with 17 bases between. The CDR3 protein is CASTQGEVGAFF. In DNA form, the CDR3 reads TGTGCCAGCACCCAAGGGGAAGTCGGAGCTTTCTTT.

This clone appeared a single time. The V and J genes are TRBV5-4 and TRBJ2-3; 11 nucleotides align to TRBD2. This CDR3 is built from 17 residues. V lost 3 bases to trimming and J lost 4 bases; unmatched junction nucleotides: 10. Germline V CDR1 and CDR2: SGHNT, YYREEE (reference sequence). The CDR3 protein is CASSSGLAAQGADTQYF. The CDR3 nucleotides are TGTGCCAGCAGCTCGGGACTAGCGGCCCAGGGTGCAGATACGCAGTATTTT.

This sequence joins TRBV14 and TRBJ1-2; D call uncertain. The germline gives CDR1 SGHDN, CDR2 FVKESK. The CDR3 runs to 13 residues. The germline V and J ends were trimmed by 3 bases and 8 bases, with 13 bases remaining between them. The CDR3: CASSQRDGRGYTF. The CDR3 bases are TGTGCCAGCAGCCAGAGAGACGGGAGAGGCTACACCTTC.

The V gene is TRBV23-1, the J gene TRBJ2-7, with TRBD1 identical over 7 bases. TRBV23-1 carries the ORF label, with uncertain function. The CDR3 extends over 15 amino acids. V lost 3 bases, J lost 1 base, and 6 bases stayed unmatched. This CDR3 reads CASSHPDRASYEQYF. CDR3 sequence (DNA): TGCGCCAGCAGTCATCCTGACAGGGCGTCCTACGAGCAGTACTTC.

The rearrangement joins TRBV4-1 to TRBJ1-2, with a weak D call TRBD1 (5 bases). Germline V gives CDR1 MGHRA, CDR2 YSYEKL. V gave up 0 bases and J gave up 4 bases, with 12 bases separating them. The CDR3 runs 15 residues. In DNA form, the CDR3 reads TGCGCCAGCAGCCAAGATAACACAGGACTCTATGGCTACACCTTC. Translated: CASSQDNTGLYGYTF.